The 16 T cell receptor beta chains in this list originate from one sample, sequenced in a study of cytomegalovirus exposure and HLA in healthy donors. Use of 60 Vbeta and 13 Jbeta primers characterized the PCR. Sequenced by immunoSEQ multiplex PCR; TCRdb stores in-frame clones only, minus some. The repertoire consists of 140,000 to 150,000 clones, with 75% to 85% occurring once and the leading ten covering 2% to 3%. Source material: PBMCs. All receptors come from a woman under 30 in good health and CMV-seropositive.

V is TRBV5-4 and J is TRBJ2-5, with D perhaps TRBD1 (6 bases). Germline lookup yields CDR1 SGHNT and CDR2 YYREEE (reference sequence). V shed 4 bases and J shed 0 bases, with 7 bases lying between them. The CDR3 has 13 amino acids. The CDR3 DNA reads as TGTGCCAGCAGCCACAGGGACCAAGAGACCCAGTACTTC. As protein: CASSHRDQETQYF.

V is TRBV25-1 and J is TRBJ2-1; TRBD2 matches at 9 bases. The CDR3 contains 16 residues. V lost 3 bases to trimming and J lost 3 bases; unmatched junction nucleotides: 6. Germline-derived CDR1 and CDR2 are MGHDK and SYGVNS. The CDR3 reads CASSEVAGEIYNEQFF. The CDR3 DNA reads TGTGCCAGCAGTGAGGTAGCGGGGGAGATCTACAATGAGCAGTTCTTC.

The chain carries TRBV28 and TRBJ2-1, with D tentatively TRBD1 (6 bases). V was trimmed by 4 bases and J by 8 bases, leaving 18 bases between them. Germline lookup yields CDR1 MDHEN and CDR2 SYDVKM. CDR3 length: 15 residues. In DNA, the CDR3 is TGTGCCAGCAGTTCTCCGACAGGTTTTATCGATGAGCAGTTCTTC. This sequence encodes CASSSPTGFIDEQFF.

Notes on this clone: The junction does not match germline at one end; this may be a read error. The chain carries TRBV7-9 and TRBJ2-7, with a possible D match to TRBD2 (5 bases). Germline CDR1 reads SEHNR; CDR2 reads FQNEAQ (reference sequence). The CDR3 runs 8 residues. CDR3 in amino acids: CSSSEREF. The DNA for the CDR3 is TGTTCCAGCAGCGAACGGGAATTC.

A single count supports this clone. For the CDR3, the DNA is TGTGCCACCAGCACCGGACAGGGACCGAACACCGGGGAGCTGTTTTTT. It codes for CATSTGQGPNTGELFF. The chain employs TRBV15 and TRBJ2-2; 8 bases match TRBD1. The ends lost 4 bases at V and 0 bases at J; junction bases unmatched: 4. This CDR3 is 16 amino acids long. The germline V gene has CDR1 LNHNV and CDR2 YYDKDF (reference sequence).

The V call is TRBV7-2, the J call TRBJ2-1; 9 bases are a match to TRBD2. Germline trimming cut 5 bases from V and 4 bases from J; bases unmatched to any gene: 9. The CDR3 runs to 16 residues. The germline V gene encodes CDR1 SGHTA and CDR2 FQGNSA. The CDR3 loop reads CASSLEGTSSYNEQFF. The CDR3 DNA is TGTGCCAGCAGCCTAGAGGGGACTAGCAGTTACAATGAGCAGTTCTTC. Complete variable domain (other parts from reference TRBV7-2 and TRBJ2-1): GAGVSQSPSNKVTEKGKDVELRCDPISGHTALYWYRQSLGQGLEFLIYFQGNSAPDKSGLPSDRFSAERTGGSVSTLTIQRTQQEDSAVYLCASSLEGTSSYNEQFFGPGTRLTVL.

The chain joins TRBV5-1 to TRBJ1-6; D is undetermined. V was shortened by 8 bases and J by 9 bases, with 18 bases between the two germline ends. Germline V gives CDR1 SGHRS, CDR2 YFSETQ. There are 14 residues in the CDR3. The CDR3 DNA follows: TGCGCCAGTGGAGAGGGAGGTAATAGTTCACCCCTCCACTTT. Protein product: CASGEGGNSSPLHF.

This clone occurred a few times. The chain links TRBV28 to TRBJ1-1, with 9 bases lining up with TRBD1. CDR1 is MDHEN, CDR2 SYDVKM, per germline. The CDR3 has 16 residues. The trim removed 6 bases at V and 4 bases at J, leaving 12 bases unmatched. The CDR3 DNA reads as TGTGCCAGCAGGGTGCAACAGGGGGCAGGGTTCACTGAAGCTTTCTTT. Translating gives CASRVQQGAGFTEAFF. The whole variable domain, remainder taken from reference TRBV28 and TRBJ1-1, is DVKVTQSSRYLVKRTGEKVFLECVQDMDHENMFWYRQDPGLGLRLIYFSYDVKMKEKGDIPEGYSVSREKKERFSLILESASTNQTSMYLCASRVQQGAGFTEAFFGQGTRLTVV.

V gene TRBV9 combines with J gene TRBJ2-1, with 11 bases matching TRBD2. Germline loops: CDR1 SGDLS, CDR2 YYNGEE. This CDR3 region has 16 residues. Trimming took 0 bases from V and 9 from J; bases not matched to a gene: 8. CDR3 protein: CASSVGAGGTSGEQFF. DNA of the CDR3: TGTGCCAGCAGCGTAGGAGCCGGGGGGACTAGCGGTGAGCAGTTCTTC.

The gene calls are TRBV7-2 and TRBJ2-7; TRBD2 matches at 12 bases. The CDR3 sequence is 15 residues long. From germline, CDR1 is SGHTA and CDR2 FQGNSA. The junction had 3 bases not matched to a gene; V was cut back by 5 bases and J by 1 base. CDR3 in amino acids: CASSGGLAGSYEQYF. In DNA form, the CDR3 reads TGTGCCAGCAGCGGAGGACTAGCGGGGTCCTACGAGCAGTACTTC.

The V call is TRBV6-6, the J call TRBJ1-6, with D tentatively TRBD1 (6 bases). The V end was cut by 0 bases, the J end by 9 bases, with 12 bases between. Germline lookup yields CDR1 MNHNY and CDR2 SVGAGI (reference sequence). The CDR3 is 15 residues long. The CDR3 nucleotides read TGTGCCAGCAGTTACTCGACAGGTCGGGCTTCACCCCTCCACTTT. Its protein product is CASSYSTGRASPLHF.

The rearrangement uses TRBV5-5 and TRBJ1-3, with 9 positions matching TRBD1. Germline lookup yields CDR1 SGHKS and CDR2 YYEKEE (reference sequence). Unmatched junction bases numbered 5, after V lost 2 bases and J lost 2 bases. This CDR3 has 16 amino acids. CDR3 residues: CASSFSGTGTGNTIYF. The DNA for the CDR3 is TGTGCCAGCAGCTTCTCCGGGACAGGGACTGGAAACACCATATATTTT.

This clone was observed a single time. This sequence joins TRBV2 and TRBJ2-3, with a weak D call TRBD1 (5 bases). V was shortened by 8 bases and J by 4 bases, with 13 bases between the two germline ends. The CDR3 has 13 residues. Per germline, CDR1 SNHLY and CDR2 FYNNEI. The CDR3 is CASVGPAADTQYF. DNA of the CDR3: TGTGCCAGCGTGGGGCCGGCAGCAGATACGCAGTATTTT.

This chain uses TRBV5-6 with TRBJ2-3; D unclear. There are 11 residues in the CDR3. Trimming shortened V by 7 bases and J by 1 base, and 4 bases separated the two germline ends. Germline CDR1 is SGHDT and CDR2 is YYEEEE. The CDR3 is CASAGTDTQYF. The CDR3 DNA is TGTGCCAGCGCGGGCACAGATACGCAGTATTTT.

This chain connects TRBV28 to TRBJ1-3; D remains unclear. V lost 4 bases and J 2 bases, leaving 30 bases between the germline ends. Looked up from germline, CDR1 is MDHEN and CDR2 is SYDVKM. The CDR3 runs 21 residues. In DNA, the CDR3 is TGTGCCAGCAGTTCCCGTCTGGCCCCCCCTCTAGATCGAAGAACTGGAAACACCATATATTTT. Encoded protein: CASSSRLAPPLDRRTGNTIYF.

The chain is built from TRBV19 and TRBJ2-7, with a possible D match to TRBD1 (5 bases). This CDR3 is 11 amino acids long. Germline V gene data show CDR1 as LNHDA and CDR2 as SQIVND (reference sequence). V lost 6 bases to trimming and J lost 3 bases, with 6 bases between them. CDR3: CASSQGYEQYF. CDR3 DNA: TGTGCCAGTAGCCAGGGCTACGAGCAGTACTTC.